This record concerns one TCR beta chain sequence. This sample is drawn from a study of T cell changes during pregnancy in multiple sclerosis. The CDR3 extends over 15 amino acids. The germline V and J ends were trimmed by 5 bases and 10 bases, with 24 bases remaining between them. Per germline, CDR1 SGHRS and CDR2 YFSETQ. TCRdb's copy holds only in-frame clones and misses some; the assay was immunoSEQ multiplex PCR. The sample lists about 61,000 clones; approximately 90% were seen once. The sequenced sample was peripheral blood, obtained in the first trimester of pregnancy. V gene TRBV5-1 combines with J gene TRBJ1-2, with TRBD1 as a possible D gene (5 bases). The TCR originated in a female donor in good health, enrolled as a control in a pregnancy study. CDR3: CASRTTGVPAGSYTF. The CDR3 coding sequence is TGCGCCAGCAGAACTACAGGAGTGCCCGCAGGGTCCTACACCTTC.